This paragraph covers one TCR beta chain sequence. Researchers took RNA transcripts and amplified the TCR beta CDR3 regions from them. First-round RT-PCR targeting the TCR CDR3 was performed with the HTBI primer set. Each CDR3 protein gets one entry after TCRdb re-called the multiplex PCR reads with MiXCR. The sample yields about 530,000 distinct CDR3 sequences, about 15% seen once. The length of the CDR3 is 12 residues. With 4 bases removed from V and 3 bases from J, the gap between germline ends came to 9 bases. Germline V gene data show CDR1 as SQVTM and CDR2 as ANQGSEA. This sample was included in a study of T cells in Graves' hyperthyroidism and ophthalmopathy.

The TCR was taken from a woman younger than 35 with Graves' ophthalmopathy. The V call is TRBV29-1, the J call TRBJ1-2; D remains ambiguous. The sample taken for sequencing was blood. As DNA, the CDR3 is TGCAGCGTTGGAAGAAAGGACTATGGCTACACCTTC. It specifies CSVGRKDYGYTF.